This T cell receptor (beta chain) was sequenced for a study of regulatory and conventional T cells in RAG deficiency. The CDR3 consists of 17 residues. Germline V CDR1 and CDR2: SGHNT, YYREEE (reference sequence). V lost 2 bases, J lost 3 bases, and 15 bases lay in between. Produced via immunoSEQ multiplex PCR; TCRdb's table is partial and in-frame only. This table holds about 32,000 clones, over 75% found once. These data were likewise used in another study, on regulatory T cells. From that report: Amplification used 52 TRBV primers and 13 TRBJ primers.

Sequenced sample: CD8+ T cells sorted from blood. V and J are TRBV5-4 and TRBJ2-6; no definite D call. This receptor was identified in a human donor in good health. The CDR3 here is CASSLYSGQRGANVLTF. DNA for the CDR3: TGTGCCAGCAGCTTATACTCCGGGCAACGTGGGGCCAACGTCCTGACTTTC.